This T cell receptor (beta chain) was recorded in a study of neurological immune-mediated disorders. Findings of the study overall: Private repertoires in all groups were suggested by the absence of shared CDR3 amino acid sequences among expanded clones across subjects.

Using its own MiXCR run on the 5' RACE reads, TCRdb lists one record per CDR3 protein. The sample shows approximately 48,000 distinct CDR3 sequences, less than 4% of them seen only once. A total of 2 million PBMCs stored at -80 degrees C provided the unsorted libraries. For this clonotype: Its specificity is unknown. This may stem from a read error, because a much larger clone lies one nucleotide away.

The specimen sequenced was PBMCs. The clonotype comes from a woman between 50 and 59 years old with multiple sclerosis.

The CDR3 sequence is CASSQLGTGGSPLNF. The CDR3 nucleotides read TGTGCCAGCAGCCAACTGGGGACAGGGGGTTCACCCCTCAACTTT. This chain uses TRBV3-1 with TRBJ1-6; the match to TRBD1 covers 11 bases. The CDR3 length is 15 residues. Per the germline V gene, CDR1 is LGHDT and CDR2 is YNNKEL (reference sequence). The variable domain in full, with the rest retrieved from reference TRBV3-1 and TRBJ1-6, is DTAVSQTPKYLVTQMGNDKSIKCEQNLGHDTMYWYKQDSKKFLKIMFSYNNKELIINETVPNRFSPKSPDKAHLNLHINSLELGDSAVYFCASSQLGTGGSPLNFGNGTRLTVT.